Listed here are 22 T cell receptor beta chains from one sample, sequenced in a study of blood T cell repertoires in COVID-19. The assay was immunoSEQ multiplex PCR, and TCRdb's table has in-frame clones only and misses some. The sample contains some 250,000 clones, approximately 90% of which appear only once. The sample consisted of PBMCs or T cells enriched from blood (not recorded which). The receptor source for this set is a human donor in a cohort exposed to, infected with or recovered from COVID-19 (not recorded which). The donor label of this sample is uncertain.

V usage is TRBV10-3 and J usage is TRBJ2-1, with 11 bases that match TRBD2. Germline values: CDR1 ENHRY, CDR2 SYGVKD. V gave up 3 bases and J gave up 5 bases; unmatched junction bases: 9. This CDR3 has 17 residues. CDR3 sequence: CAISDALLAGGNNEQFF. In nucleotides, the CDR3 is TGTGCCATCAGTGACGCCCTTCTAGCGGGGGGTAACAATGAGCAGTTCTTC.

CDR3 residues: CASSQGGTRTRELFF. The CDR3 coding sequence is TGTGCCAGCAGCCAAGGTGGGACTAGAACTCGGGAGCTGTTTTTT. This chain links TRBV9 with TRBJ2-2; TRBD2 agrees at 8 bases. The V and J ends lost 4 bases and 9 bases, in that order; junction bases with no gene match: 11. The CDR3 extends over 15 amino acids. Germline V gives CDR1 SGDLS, CDR2 YYNGEE.

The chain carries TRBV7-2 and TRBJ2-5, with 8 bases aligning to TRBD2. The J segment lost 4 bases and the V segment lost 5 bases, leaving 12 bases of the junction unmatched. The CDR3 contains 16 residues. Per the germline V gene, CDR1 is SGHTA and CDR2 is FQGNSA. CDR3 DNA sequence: TGTGCCAGCAGCGACGGGGGGGCCAGAGTAGGAGAGACCCAGTACTTC. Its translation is CASSDGGARVGETQYF.

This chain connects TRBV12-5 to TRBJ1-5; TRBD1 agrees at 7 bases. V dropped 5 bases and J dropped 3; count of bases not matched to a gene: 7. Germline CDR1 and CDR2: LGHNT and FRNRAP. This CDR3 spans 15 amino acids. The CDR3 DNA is TGTGCTAGTGGTCACCGGGACAGCAACAATCAGCCCCAGCATTTT. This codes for CASGHRDSNNQPQHF.

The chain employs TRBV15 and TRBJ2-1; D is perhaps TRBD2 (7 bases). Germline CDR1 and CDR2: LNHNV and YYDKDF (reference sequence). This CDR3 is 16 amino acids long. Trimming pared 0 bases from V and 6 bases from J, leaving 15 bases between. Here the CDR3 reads CATSRETGGAFNEQFF. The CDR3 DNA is TGTGCCACCAGCAGAGAAACGGGGGGCGCCTTCAATGAGCAGTTCTTC.

The CDR3 nucleotides read TGTGCCACCAGACCCCTTAAGGGGGGGCGACAGTTCTTC. Its translation: CATRPLKGGRQFF. The chain couples TRBV24-1 to TRBJ2-1; tentative D call: TRBD2 (7 bases). Germline V gene data show CDR1 as KGHDR and CDR2 as SFDVKD. V lost 7 bases and J lost 13, with 19 bases in between. This CDR3 comprises 13 residues.

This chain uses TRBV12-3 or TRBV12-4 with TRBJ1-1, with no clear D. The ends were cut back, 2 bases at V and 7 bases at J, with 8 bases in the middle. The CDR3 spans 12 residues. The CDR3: CASSLIGLEAFF. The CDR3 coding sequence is TGTGCCAGCAGTTTAATCGGACTTGAAGCTTTCTTT.

For the CDR3, the DNA is TGTGCCACCAGTGATACAGGTGATCCCCAGCATTTT. This gives the protein CATSDTGDPQHF. The rearrangement links TRBV24-1 to TRBJ1-5; a possible D gene is TRBD1 (5 bases). V lost 3 bases, J lost 10 bases, and 9 bases lay in between. CDR1 and CDR2 from the germline V gene are KGHDR and SFDVKD. The CDR3 has 12 amino acids.

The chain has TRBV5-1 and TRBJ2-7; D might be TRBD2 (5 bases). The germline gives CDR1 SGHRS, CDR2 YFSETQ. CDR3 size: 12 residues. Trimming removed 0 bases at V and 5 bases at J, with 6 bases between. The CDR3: CASSLVGDEQYF. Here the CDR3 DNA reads TGCGCCAGCAGCTTGGTCGGGGACGAGCAGTACTTC.

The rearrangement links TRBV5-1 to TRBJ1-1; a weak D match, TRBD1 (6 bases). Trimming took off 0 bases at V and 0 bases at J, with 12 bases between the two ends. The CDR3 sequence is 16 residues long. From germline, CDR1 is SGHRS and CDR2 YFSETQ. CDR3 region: CASSLEGGLMNTEAFF. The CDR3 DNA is TGCGCCAGCAGCTTGGAGGGGGGACTAATGAACACTGAAGCTTTCTTT.

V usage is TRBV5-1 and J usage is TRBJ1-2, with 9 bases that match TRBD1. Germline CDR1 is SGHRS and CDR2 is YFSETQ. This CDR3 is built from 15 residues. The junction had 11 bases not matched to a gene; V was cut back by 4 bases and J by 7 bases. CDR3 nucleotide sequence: TGCGCCAGCAGCCCGGGACAGGGTCGGGGAATTGGCTACACCTTC. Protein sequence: CASSPGQGRGIGYTF.

CDR3 in amino acids: CASSEWPSGGDEQYF. The CDR3, as DNA: TGTGCCAGCAGTGAGTGGCCTAGCGGGGGGGACGAGCAGTACTTC. The chain has TRBV2 and TRBJ2-7; TRBD2 aligns across 12 bases. The CDR3 covers 15 residues. J gave up 5 bases and V 3 bases, and 5 bases lay outside the gene matches. CDR1 SNHLY and CDR2 FYNNEI come from the germline V gene.

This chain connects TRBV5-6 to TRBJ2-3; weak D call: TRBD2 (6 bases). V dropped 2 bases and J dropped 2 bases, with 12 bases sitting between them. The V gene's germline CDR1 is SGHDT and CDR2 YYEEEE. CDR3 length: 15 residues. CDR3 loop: CASSFMSGPTDTQYF. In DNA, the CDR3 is TGTGCCAGCAGCTTCATGAGCGGGCCCACAGATACGCAGTATTTT. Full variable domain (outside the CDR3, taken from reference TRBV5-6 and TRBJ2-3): DAGVTQSPTHLIKTRGQQVTLRCSPKSGHDTVSWYQQALGQGPQFIFQYYEEEERQRGNFPDRFSGHQFPNYSSELNVNALLLGDSALYLCASSFMSGPTDTQYFGPGTRLTVL.

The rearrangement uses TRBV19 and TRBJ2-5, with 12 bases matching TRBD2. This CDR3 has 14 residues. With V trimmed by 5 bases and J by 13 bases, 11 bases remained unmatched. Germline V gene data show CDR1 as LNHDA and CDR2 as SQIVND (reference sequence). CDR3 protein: CASSPRLAGDPMYF. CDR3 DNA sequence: TGTGCCAGTAGTCCTCGACTAGCGGGGGACCCAATGTACTTC.

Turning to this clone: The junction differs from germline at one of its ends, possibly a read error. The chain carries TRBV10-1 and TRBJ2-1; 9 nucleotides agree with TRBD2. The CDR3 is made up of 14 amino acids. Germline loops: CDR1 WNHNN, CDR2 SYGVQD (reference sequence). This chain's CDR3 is CASSKSSGVNEQFF. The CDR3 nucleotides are TGCGCCAGCAGTAAGTCTAGCGGGGTCAATGAGCAGTTCTTC.

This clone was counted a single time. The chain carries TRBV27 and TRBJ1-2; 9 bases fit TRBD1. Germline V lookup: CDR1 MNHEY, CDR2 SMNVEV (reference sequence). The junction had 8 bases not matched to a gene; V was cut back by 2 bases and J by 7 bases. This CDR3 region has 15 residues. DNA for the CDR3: TGTGCCAGCAGTTTAACCGTACAGGGGGCCAGTGGCTACACCTTC. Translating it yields CASSLTVQGASGYTF.

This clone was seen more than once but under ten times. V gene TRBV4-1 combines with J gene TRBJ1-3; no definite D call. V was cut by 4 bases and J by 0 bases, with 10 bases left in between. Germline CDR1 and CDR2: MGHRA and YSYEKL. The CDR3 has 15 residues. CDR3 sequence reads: CASSRAMISGNTIYF. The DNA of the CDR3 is TGCGCCAGCAGCCGTGCGATGATCTCTGGAAACACCATATATTTT.

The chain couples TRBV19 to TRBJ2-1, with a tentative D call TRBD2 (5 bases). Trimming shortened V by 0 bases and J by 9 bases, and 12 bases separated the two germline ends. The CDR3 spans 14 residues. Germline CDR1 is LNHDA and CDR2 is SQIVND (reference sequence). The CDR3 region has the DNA TGTGCCAGTAGTATAGATCTCGAGGGCGGTGAGCAGTTCTTC. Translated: CASSIDLEGGEQFF.

CDR3 sequence (DNA): TGTGCCAGCAGCCAGACTAGCGGGGGGGCCGGGAGCACAGATACGCAGTATTTT. It codes for CASSQTSGGAGSTDTQYF. The chain combines TRBV4-2 with TRBJ2-3; 14 positions agree with TRBD2. Losses at the gene ends were 3 bases for V and 0 bases for J; bases not matched to a gene: 5. CDR3 length: 18 amino acids. Germline V lookup: CDR1 LGHNA, CDR2 YNFKEQ.

The CDR3, as DNA: TGTGCCAGTAGTAAGTGGGGACAGATGAACACTGAAGCTTTCTTT. Encoded protein: CASSKWGQMNTEAFF. V is TRBV19 and J is TRBJ1-1; 7 bases line up with TRBD1. There are 15 residues in the CDR3. The germline CDR1 and CDR2 sequences are LNHDA and SQIVND (reference sequence). V trimming: 4 bases; J trimming: 0 bases; junction bases outside the gene matches: 5.

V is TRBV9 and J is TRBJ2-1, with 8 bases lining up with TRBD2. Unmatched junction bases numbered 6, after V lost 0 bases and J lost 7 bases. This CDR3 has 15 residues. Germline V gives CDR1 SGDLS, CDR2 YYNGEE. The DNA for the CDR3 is TGTGCCAGCAGCGTAGACCCTAGCGGGCGAAATGAGCAGTTCTTC. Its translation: CASSVDPSGRNEQFF.

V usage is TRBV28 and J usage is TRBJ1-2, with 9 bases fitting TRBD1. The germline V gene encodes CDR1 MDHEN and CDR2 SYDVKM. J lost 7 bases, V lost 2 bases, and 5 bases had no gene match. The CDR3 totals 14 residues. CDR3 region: CASSLKQGARGYTF. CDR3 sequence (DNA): TGTGCCAGCAGTTTAAAACAGGGGGCTCGTGGCTACACCTTC.